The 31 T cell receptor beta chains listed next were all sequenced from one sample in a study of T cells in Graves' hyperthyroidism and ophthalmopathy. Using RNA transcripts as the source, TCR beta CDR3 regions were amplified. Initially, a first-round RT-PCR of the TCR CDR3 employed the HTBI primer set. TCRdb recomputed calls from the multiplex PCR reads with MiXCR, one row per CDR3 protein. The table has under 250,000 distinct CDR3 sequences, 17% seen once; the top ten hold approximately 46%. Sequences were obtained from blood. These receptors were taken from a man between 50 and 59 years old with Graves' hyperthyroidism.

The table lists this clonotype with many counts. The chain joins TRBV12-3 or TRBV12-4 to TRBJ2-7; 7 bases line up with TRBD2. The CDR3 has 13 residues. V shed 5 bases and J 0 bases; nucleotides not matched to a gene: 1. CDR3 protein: CASSTSVSYEQYF. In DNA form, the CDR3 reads TGTGCCAGCAGTACTAGCGTCTCCTACGAGCAGTACTTC.

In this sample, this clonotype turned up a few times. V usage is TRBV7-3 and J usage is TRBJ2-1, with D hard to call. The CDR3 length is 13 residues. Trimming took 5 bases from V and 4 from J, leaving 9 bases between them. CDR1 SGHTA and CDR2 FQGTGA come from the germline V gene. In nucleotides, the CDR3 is TGTGCCAGCAGCCAAGGTTTTTACAATGAGCAGTTCTTC. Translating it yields CASSQGFYNEQFF.

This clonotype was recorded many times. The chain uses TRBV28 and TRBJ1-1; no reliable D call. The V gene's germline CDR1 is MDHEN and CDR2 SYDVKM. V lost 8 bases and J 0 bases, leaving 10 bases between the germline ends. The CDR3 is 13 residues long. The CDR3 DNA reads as TGTGCCAGCGGATTTAAGATGAACACTGAAGCTTTCTTT. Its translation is CASGFKMNTEAFF.

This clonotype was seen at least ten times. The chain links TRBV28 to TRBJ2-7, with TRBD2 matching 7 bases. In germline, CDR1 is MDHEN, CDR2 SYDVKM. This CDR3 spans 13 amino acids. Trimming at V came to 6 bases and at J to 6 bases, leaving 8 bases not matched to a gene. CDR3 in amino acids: CASRLVGEGEQYF. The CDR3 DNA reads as TGTGCCAGCAGGTTGGTGGGGGAGGGCGAGCAGTACTTC.

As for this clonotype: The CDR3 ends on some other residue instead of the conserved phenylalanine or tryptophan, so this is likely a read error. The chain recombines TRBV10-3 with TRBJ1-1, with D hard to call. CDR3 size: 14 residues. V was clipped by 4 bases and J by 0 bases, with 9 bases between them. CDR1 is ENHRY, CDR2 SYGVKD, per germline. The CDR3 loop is CAISGPVLNTEAFL. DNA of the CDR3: TGTGCCATCAGTGGTCCAGTCTTGAACACTGAAGCTTTCCTT.

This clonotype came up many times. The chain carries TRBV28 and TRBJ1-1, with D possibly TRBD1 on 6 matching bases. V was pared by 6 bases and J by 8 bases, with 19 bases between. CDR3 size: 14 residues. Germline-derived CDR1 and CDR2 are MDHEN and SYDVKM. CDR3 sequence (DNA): TGTGCCAGCAGGGGGGCAGTGGGAGTTGAGGAAGCTTTCTTT. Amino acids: CASRGAVGVEEAFF.

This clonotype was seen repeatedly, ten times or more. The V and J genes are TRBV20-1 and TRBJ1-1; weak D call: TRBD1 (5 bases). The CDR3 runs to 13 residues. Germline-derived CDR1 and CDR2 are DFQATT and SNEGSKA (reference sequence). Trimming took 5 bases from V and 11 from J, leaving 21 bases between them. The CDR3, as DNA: TGCAGTGCTCACGACAGCTCGAACTCAAATGCTTTCTTT. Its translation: CSAHDSSNSNAFF.

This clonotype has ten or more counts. CDR3 nucleotides: TGTGCCAGCTCTAGCGGGAGGGCTAGCACAGATACGCAGTATTTT. Translation gives CASSSGRASTDTQYF. The chain links TRBV12-3 or TRBV12-4 to TRBJ2-3, with 12 positions matching TRBD2. Trimming cost V 8 bases and J 0 bases; bases outside gene matches: 3. This CDR3 contains 15 residues.

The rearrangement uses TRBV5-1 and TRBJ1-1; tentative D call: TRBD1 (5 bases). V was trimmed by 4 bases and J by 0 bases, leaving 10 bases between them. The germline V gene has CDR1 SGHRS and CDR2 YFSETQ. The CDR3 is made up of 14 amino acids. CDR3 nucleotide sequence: TGCGCCAGCAGCCCAGCAGGGTTGAACACTGAAGCTTTCTTT. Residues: CASSPAGLNTEAFF.

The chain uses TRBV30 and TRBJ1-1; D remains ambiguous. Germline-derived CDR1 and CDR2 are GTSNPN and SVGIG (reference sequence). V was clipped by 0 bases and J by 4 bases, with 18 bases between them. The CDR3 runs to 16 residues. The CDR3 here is CAWSVGGRPLGTEAFF. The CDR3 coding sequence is TGTGCCTGGAGTGTGGGAGGGCGGCCCTTGGGCACTGAAGCTTTCTTT.

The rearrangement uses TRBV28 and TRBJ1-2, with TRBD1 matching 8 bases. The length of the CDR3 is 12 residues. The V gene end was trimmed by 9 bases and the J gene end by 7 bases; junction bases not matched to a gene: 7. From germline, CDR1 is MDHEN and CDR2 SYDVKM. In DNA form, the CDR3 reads TGTGCCAGTACCGGACAGGGCTTTGGCTACACCTTC. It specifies CASTGQGFGYTF.

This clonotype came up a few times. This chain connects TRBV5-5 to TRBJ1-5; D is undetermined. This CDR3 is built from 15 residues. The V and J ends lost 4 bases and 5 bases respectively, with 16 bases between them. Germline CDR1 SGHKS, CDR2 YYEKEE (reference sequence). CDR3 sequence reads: CASSRFGLKDQPQHF. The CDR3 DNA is TGTGCCAGCAGCCGATTCGGGCTGAAGGATCAGCCCCAGCATTTT.

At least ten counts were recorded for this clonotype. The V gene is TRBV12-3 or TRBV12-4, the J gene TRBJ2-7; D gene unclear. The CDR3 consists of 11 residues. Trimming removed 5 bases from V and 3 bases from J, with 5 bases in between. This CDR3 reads CASSASYEQYF. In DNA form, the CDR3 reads TGTGCCAGCAGTGCCAGCTACGAGCAGTACTTC.

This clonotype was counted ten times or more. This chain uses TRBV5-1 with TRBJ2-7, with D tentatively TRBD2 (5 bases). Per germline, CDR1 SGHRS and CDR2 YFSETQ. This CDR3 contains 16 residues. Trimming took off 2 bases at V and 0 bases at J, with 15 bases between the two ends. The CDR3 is CASSLLSGIRSYEQYF. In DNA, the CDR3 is TGCGCCAGCAGCTTACTCTCCGGGATACGCTCCTACGAGCAGTACTTC.

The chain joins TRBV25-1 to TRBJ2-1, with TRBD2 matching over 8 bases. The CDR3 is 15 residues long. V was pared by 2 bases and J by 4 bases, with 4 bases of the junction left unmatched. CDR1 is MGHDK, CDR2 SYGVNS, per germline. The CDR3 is CASSERGGSYNEQFF. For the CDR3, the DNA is TGTGCCAGCAGTGAACGGGGGGGCTCTTACAATGAGCAGTTCTTC.

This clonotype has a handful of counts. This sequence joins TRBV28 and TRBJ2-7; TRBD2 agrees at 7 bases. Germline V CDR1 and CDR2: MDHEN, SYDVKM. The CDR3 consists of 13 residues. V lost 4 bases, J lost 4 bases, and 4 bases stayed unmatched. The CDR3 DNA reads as TGTGCCAGCAGTTCACTAGCGTTGTACGAGCAGTACTTC. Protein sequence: CASSSLALYEQYF.

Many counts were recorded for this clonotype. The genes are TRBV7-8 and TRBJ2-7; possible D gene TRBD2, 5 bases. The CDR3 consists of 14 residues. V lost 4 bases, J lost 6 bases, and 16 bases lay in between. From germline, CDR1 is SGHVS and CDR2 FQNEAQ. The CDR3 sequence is CASSSSPGDSEQYF. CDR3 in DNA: TGTGCCAGCAGCTCCTCCCCCGGGGATTCCGAGCAGTACTTC.

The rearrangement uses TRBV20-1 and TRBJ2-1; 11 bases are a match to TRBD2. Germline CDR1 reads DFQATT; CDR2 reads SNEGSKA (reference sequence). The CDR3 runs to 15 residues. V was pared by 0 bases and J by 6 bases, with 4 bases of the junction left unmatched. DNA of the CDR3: TGCAGTGCTAGAGATCCGCTAGCGGGAGGCAATGAGCAGTTCTTC. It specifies CSARDPLAGGNEQFF.

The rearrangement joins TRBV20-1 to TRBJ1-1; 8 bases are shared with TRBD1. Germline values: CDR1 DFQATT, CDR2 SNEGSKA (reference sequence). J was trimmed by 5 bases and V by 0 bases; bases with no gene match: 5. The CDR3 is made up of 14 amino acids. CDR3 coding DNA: TGCAGTGCTAGAGACAACAGGGGGGTGACTGAAGCTTTCTTT. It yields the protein CSARDNRGVTEAFF.

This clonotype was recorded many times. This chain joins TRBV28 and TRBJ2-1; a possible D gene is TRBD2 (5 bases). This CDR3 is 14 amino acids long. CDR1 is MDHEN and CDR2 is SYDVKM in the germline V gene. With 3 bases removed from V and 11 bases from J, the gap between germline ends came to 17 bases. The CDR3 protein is CASSLSGNPGKQFF. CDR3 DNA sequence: TGTGCCAGCAGTTTGTCCGGGAATCCGGGTAAGCAGTTCTTC. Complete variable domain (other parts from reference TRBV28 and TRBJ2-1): DVKVTQSSRYLVKRTGEKVFLECVQDMDHENMFWYRQDPGLGLRLIYFSYDVKMKEKGDIPEGYSVSREKKERFSLILESASTNQTSMYLCASSLSGNPGKQFFGPGTRLTVL.

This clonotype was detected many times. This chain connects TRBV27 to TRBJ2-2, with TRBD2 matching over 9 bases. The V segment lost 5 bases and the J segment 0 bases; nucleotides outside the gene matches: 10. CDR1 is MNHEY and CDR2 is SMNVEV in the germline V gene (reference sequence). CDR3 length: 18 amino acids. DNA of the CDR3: TGTGCCAGCAGTCCTCCACCTTTAGCGGGAGCGAACACCGGGGAGCTGTTTTTT. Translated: CASSPPPLAGANTGELFF.

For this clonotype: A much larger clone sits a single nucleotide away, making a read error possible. The CDR3 DNA sequence: TGTGCCGGCAGCCAAGCTAGGGACAACTCCTACGAGCAGTACTTC. Its translation is CAGSQARDNSYEQYF. This chain links TRBV3-1 with TRBJ2-7; a weak D match, TRBD1 (6 bases). CDR1 is LGHDT, CDR2 YNNKEL, per germline (reference sequence). The CDR3 spans 15 residues.

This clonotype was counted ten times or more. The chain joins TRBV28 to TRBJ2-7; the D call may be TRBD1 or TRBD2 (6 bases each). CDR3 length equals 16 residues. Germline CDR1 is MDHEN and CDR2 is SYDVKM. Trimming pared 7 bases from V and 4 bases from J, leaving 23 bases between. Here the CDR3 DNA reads TGTGCCAGCACCCTAGGAGGGGCTGGGGGCAAGTACGAGCAGTACTTC. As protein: CASTLGGAGGKYEQYF. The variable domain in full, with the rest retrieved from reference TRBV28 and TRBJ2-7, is DVKVTQSSRYLVKRTGEKVFLECVQDMDHENMFWYRQDPGLGLRLIYFSYDVKMKEKGDIPEGYSVSREKKERFSLILESASTNQTSMYLCASTLGGAGGKYEQYFGPGTRLTVT.

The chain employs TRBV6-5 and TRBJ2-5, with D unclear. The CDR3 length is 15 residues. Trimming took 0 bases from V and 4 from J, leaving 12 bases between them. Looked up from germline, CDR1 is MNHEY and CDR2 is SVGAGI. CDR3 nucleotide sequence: TGTGCCAGCAGTTACTCCATTTACACCCCAGAGACCCAGTACTTC. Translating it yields CASSYSIYTPETQYF.

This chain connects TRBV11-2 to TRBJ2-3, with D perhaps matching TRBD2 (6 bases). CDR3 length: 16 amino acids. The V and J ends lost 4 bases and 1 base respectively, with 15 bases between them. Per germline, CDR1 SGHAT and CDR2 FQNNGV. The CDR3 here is CASSSGRASGTDTQYF. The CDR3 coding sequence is TGTGCCAGCAGCTCCGGGCGGGCTAGCGGCACAGATACGCAGTATTTT.

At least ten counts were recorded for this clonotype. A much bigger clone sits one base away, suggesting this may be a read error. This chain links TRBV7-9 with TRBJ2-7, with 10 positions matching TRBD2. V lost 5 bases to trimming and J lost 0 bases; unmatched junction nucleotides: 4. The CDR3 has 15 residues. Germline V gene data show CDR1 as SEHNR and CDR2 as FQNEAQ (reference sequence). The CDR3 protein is CASSPGTSVSYEQYF. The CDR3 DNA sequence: TGTGCCAGCAGCCCCGGGACTAGCGTCTCCTACGAGCAGTACTTC.

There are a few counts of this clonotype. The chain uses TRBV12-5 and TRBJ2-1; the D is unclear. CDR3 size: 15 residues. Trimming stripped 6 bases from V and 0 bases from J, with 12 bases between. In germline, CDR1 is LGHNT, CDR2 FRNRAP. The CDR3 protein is CASGVLLSSYNEQFF. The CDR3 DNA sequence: TGTGCTAGTGGGGTTTTATTGAGCTCCTACAATGAGCAGTTCTTC. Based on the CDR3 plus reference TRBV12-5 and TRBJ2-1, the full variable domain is DARVTQTPRHKVTEMGQEVTMRCQPILGHNTVFWYRQTMMQGLELLAYFRNRAPLDDSGMPKDRFSAEMPDATLATLKIQPSEPRDSAVYFCASGVLLSSYNEQFFGPGTRLTVL.

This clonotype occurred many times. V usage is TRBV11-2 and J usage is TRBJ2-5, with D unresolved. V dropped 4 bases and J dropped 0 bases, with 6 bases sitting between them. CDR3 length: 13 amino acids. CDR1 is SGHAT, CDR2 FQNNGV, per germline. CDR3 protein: CASSSQYQETQYF. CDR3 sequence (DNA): TGTGCCAGCAGCTCGCAGTACCAAGAGACCCAGTACTTC.

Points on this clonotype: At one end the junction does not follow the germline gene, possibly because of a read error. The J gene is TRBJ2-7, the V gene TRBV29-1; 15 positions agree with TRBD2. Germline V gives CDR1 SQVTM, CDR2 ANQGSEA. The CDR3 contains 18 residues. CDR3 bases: TGCAGCGTTAAAGATAGCCCGGGACTAGCGGGAGGATCCTACGAGCAGTACTTC. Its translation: CSVKDSPGLAGGSYEQYF.

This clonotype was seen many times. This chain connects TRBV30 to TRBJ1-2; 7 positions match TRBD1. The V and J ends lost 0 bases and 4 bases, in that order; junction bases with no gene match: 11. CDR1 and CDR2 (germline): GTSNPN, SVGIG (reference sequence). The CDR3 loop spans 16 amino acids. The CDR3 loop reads CAWSVRRTGGSYGYTF. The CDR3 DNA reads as TGTGCCTGGAGTGTACGAAGGACAGGTGGCAGCTATGGCTACACCTTC.

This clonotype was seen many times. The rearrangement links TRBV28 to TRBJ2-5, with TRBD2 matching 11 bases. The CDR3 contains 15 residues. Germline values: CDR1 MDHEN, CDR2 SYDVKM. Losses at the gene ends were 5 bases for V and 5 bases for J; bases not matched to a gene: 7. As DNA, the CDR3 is TGTGCCAGCAGTCCGACTAGCGGGAAAGCGGAGACCCAGTACTTC. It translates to CASSPTSGKAETQYF.